Listed below are T cell receptor beta chains from one sample, sequenced in a study of T-cell reconstitution after alpha-beta-depleted transplantation in children. Via MiXCR, TCRdb re-called the PCR reads, giving one row per CDR3 protein. The sample has over 100,000 distinct CDR3 sequences, around 7.8% seen once. Source: PBMCs, taken before TCRalphabeta/CD19-depleted stem cell transplant. All receptors come from a boy aged 2 to 10 with acute lymphoblastic leukemia, due to receive a stem cell transplant. CDR3s include the opening cysteine and the closing phenylalanine or tryptophan. Each record gives: V gene, D gene, J gene, clone size, CDR3 DNA, CDR3 protein. A D gene is named only where the DNA matches it firmly. Size is stated for part of the rows, as once, few or many counts, or as a class when the clone is expanded.

TRBV6-4	TRBD2	TRBJ2-1	many	TGTGCCAGCAGTGACTCGAGTTCGGGGGGTTACAATGAGCAGTTCTTC	CASSDSSSGGYNEQFF
TRBV25-1	TRBD2	TRBJ2-1	few	TGTGCCAGCAGTAGAAAGGTGGGAGGGTACAATGAGCAGTTCTTC	CASSRKVGGYNEQFF
TRBV20-1	.	TRBJ1-5	.	TGCAGTGCTAGAGAGGGAAGCGGCAATCAGCCCCAGCATTTT	CSAREGSGNQPQHF
TRBV20-1	.	TRBJ2-5	many	TGCAGTGCTAGCACTATGGTGCCAGGGGCGCGGGAACAAGAGACCCAGTACTTC	CSASTMVPGAREQETQYF
TRBV5-1	.	TRBJ2-5	few	TGCGCCAGCAGCTTGGAGGGGTTCCGGGATCCCTTCGCGGAGACCCAGTACTTC	CASSLEGFRDPFAETQYF
TRBV20-1	.	TRBJ2-3	many	TGCAGTGCTAGAGGGACTAAAGATACGCAGTATTTT	CSARGTKDTQYF
TRBV20-1	.	TRBJ2-1	many	TGCAGTGCCCCACAGGGGGGGGACGATTACAATGAGCAGTTCTTC	CSAPQGGDDYNEQFF
TRBV7-9	.	TRBJ2-5	.	TGTGCCAGCAGCGCTTTGGGGGGGCCCCAAGAGACCCAGTACTTC	CASSALGGPQETQYF
TRBV4-3	.	TRBJ2-2	medium-sized	TGCGCCAGCAGCCCAGATCCAAACTCCCCCGGGGAGCTGTTTTTT	CASSPDPNSPGELFF
TRBV5-8	TRBD1	TRBJ2-3	few	TGTGCCAGCAGCTTCGCAGCAGGGGGCATCACAGATACGCAGTATTTT	CASSFAAGGITDTQYF
TRBV7-8	.	TRBJ2-5	few	TGTGCCAGCAGCCATGAGACCCAGTACTTC	CASSHETQYF